The present T cell receptor beta chain was sequenced within a study of shared T cell receptors in the human thymus. TCRdb keeps only in-frame clones here, not all; method: immunoSEQ multiplex PCR. The sample contains approximately 490,000 clones, about four fifths of which appear only once. Germline CDR1 is SGHRS and CDR2 is YFSETQ. V was shortened by 2 bases and J by 6 bases, with 15 bases between the two germline ends. The CDR3 length is 15 residues. The sample was also linked to a second study, of human thymus T cells. As that report states: Resections from corrective heart surgery provided thymus tissue.

Sequences were obtained from thymocytes. J is TRBJ2-1 and V is TRBV5-1, with D possibly TRBD2 on 5 matching bases. The receptor comes from a boy in the first two years of life with a congenital heart defect. In DNA form, the CDR3 reads TGCGCCAGCAGCTTCGGACTCACGCCTACCAATGAGCAGTTCTTC. Translated: CASSFGLTPTNEQFF.